Listed below are T cell receptor beta chains from one sample, sequenced in a study of T cells in Graves' hyperthyroidism and ophthalmopathy. A single record per CDR3 protein comes from TCRdb applying MiXCR to the multiplex PCR reads. The top ten hold around a tenth of the sample, which has more than 300,000 distinct CDR3 sequences, around 14% seen once. Source material: blood. These receptors all stem from a woman under 30 with Graves' hyperthyroidism. The CDR3 runs from the conserved cysteine through the conserved F or W. The D gene is left open where the match is weak. The listing skips clone size in some rows; elsewhere it reads once, few, many or a size class.

v_call	d_call	clone_size	j_call	cdr3_length	cdr3_aa	cdr3_nt
TRBV27	-	many	TRBJ2-7	13	CASRPGMKSEQYF	TGTGCCAGCAGGCCGGGCATGAAGAGCGAGCAGTACTTC
TRBV29-1	TRBD2	-	TRBJ2-7	14	CSVEGAGGSYEQYF	TGCAGCGTTGAGGGTGCGGGAGGTTCTTACGAGCAGTACTTC
TRBV5-4	TRBD2	many	TRBJ2-2	13	CASTTSDAGELFF	TGTGCCAGCACCACTAGCGACGCCGGGGAGCTGTTTTTT
TRBV5-1	-	-	TRBJ2-5	14	CASSQTAVQETQYF	TGCGCCAGCAGCCAGACAGCTGTCCAAGAGACCCAGTACTTC
TRBV6-1	-	many	TRBJ2-7	10	CASAAYEQYF	TGTGCCAGCGCGGCCTACGAGCAGTACTTC
TRBV4-1	-	few	TRBJ1-6	15	CASSQVPDSGSPLHF	TGCGCCAGCAGCCAAGTTCCAGACTCGGGTTCACCCCTCCACTTT
TRBV7-6	-	many	TRBJ2-7	15	CASSSLRDSSYEQYF	TGTGCCAGCAGCTCGCTGCGGGACAGCTCCTACGAGCAGTACTTC
TRBV11-2	-	many	TRBJ1-6	12	CASSFLNSPLHF	TGTGCCAGCAGCTTCCTCAATTCACCCCTCCACTTT
TRBV7-9	TRBD2	-	TRBJ2-1	16	CASSLALSQHGRAQIF	TGTGCCAGCAGCTTAGCGCTCTCCCAACACGGGAGGGCCCAAATCTTC
TRBV30	-	many	TRBJ2-7	14	CACLSTSSSYEQYF	TGTGCCTGTCTCAGTACTTCGAGCTCCTACGAGCAGTACTTC
TRBV5-8	-	many	TRBJ2-5	13	CASSLGLQETQYF	TGTGCCAGCAGCTTAGGCCTACAAGAGACCCAGTACTTC
TRBV7-8	-	many	TRBJ2-2	16	CASSLWKGATGGELFF	TGTGCCAGCAGCTTATGGAAAGGGGCAACCGGCGGGGAGCTGTTTTTT
TRBV2	-	-	TRBJ1-1	12	CASSRERSEAFF	TGTGCCAGCAGTCGGGAGAGGTCTGAAGCTTTCTTT
TRBV2	-	many	TRBJ2-1	13	CASSAIADNEQFF	TGTGCCAGCAGTGCGATTGCTGACAATGAGCAGTTCTTC
TRBV30	-	-	TRBJ1-1	11	CAWTKWTEAFF	TGTGCCTGGACGAAATGGACTGAAGCTTTCTTT
TRBV27	TRBD2	-	TRBJ2-3	14	CASRGGGSTDTQYF	TGTGCCAGCAGGGGGGGGGGGTCCACAGATACGCAGTATTTT
TRBV3-2	-	-	TRBJ1-5	15	CASDAGVGSNQPQHF	TGTGCCAGCGATGCGGGAGTGGGTAGCAATCAGCCCCAGCATTTT
TRBV27	-	many	TRBJ2-1	17	CASSWGAGEGADNEQFF	TGTGCCAGCAGTTGGGGGGCGGGAGAGGGGGCCGACAATGAGCAGTTCTTC
TRBV20-1	TRBD2	many	TRBJ2-7	18	CSASGTPGLAGRSYEQYF	TGCAGTGCTAGCGGAACCCCGGGACTAGCGGGGCGCTCCTACGAGCAGTACTTC
TRBV7-6	-	-	TRBJ2-2	16	CASSLASRGATGELFF	TGTGCCAGCAGCTTAGCGAGCAGGGGAGCCACCGGGGAGCTGTTTTTT
TRBV20-1	-	many	TRBJ1-1	14	CSASQGVMNTEAFF	TGCAGTGCTAGCCAGGGAGTAATGAACACTGAAGCTTTCTTT
TRBV30	-	many	TRBJ1-2	11	CAWSSLRGYTF	TGTGCCTGGAGCTCTTTACGTGGCTACACCTTC
TRBV7-9	-	few	TRBJ1-2	15	CASTLDLTSNYGYTF	TGTGCCAGCACGCTTGACCTGACATCTAACTATGGCTACACCTTC
TRBV7-2	TRBD1	-	TRBJ1-5	18	CASSPRGQGLGSNQPQHF	TGTGCCAGCAGCCCAAGGGGACAGGGGTTAGGAAGCAATCAGCCCCAGCATTTT
TRBV7-2	TRBD2	many	TRBJ2-7	15	CASSFSGGPTYEQYF	TGTGCCAGCAGCTTCAGCGGGGGACCGACCTACGAGCAGTACTTC